The sequence of this T cell receptor beta chain was determined in a study of neurological immune-mediated disorders (dated by TCRdb to the late 2010s). The study in broad terms: Using UMI-based sequencing, the study compared peripheral blood TCR-beta repertoires from patients with HTLV-I-associated myelopathy (HAM/TSP), patients with multiple sclerosis, and healthy controls. Longitudinal samples, technical triplicates and paired sorted CD4+ and CD8+ T-cell subsets, alongside PBMC samples, were included among the roughly 110 TCR-beta libraries. Longitudinal HAM/TSP and healthy donors were sampled at 3 time-points each (3-40 month intervals). The cohort was made up of 65 to 75 subjects, consisting of around 14 HAM/TSP patients, around 35 multiple sclerosis patients and approximately 20 healthy controls. General conclusions and limits of the study: No identical CDR3 amino acid sequences were shared among expanded clones across subjects, suggesting private TCR-beta repertoires in all groups. TCR clonal expansion was greatest in HAM/TSP patients and smallest in MS patients, who ranked below even healthy controls.

CDR3 length: 16 amino acids, cysteine to phenylalanine. The CDR3 DNA has 48 bases and is translated from base 1. CDR1 DFQATT and CDR2 SNEGSKA are derived from the germline V gene (reference sequence). This clonotype has ten or more counts. Which antigen it targets is not known. No clone much larger than this one lies a single base away; base qualities are absent. cDNA was synthesized by template-switch 5'RACE using a primer carrying a 10-nucleotide random unique molecular identifier by which each TCR transcript was tagged. Every sequencing run covered 15-18 subjects and yielded more than 180 million TCR-beta sequences. The RNeasy kit was used to extract total RNA. The KAPA Real-time Library Amplification kit was used to amplify TCR-beta VDJ regions with primers targeting the TCR constant region and the 5'RACE anchor. A first PCR added sample indexes and Illumina adaptors, after which a second PCR increased the library yield. After Ampure bead purification, the roughly 650 bp TCR product was size-selected on a 2% E-gel SizeSelection system. Before pooling, library quality was checked on a Bioanalyzer, concentration was measured with Qubit, and libraries were quantified with the Kapa Library Quantification kit. Paired-end 2 x 150 bp sequencing of the libraries was performed on an Illumina HiSeq 2500. To increase sequence diversity, roughly 24-31% phiX was spiked into each library pool. The paper's data handling went like this. The UMI-based MiGEC pipeline processed quality-filtered reads and removed over 75% of raw TCR sequences during error correction. VDJ genes were aligned to IMGT germline references, and each clonotype was defined by a unique CDR3 amino acid sequence together with V-J genes. Clonal expansion, Shannon diversity and CDR3 relatedness (CalcPairwiseDistances, ClusterSamples) were evaluated with VDJtools, and phylogenetic trees were built with CLCbio workbench. A clone was classed as expanded if it had 8 or more unique UMIs, a cutoff based on coefficient-of-variation modelling across technical triplicates. The raw public data were reprocessed by TCRdb itself: fastp quality trimming at Q25, MiXCR clonotype calling, in-frame beta chains only. CDR3 protein sequences are deduplicated, and each keeps its most common genes and DNA. Clone size and V and J calls follow TCRdb, not the original study. For this sample there are 70,000 to 95,000 distinct CDR3 sequences; around 14% appear just once. Of the sample, around 5% is held by the ten largest clones.

According to the study, the label for this sample's time point signals: longitudinal time-point 2. Unsorted PBMC libraries were generated from 2 million PBMCs stored in RNAlater at -80 °C until RNA extraction. PBMCs were separated from peripheral blood using Ficoll-Hypaque density gradient centrifugation and then cryopreserved in liquid nitrogen. Material for sequencing was PBMCs. This receptor was obtained from a female donor with HTLV-1-associated myelopathy (HAM/TSP). Recombination connected TRBV20-1 to TRBJ1-2; TRBD1 aligns with 9 central bases. The CDR3 reads CSAPSSPTGGLDGYTF. The sequenced DNA is TGCAGCGCTCCATCCTCCCCGACAGGGGGGCTAGATGGCTACACCTTC.